Listed below are T cell receptor beta chains from one sample, sequenced in a study of a mutant IDH1 vaccine in newly diagnosed glioma. Assay used: immunoSEQ multiplex PCR; TCRdb lists only in-frame clones, some missing. The profile shows tens of thousands of clones, 75% of them singletons. These receptors have no identified antigens. The sequencing here drew on PBMCs, taken from a glioma patient whose treatment included an IDH1 peptide vaccine. The receptors come from a man aged 35 to 55 with glioma. Both conserved end residues are part of each CDR3. The order of the fields is clone size, J gene, V gene, D gene, CDR3 protein, CDR3 DNA. The D gene is left open where the match is weak. Rows may omit the clone size; those that give it use once, few, many or a size class.

abundance: -; j_gene: TRBJ1-5; v_gene: TRBV7-2; d_gene: -; CDR3aa: CASSSQGGSNQPQHF; CDR3nt: TGTGCCAGCAGCTCACAGGGTGGGAGCAATCAGCCCCAGCATTTT
abundance: -; j_gene: TRBJ2-2; v_gene: TRBV7-9; d_gene: -; CDR3aa: CASTFYLNTGELFF; CDR3nt: TGTGCCAGCACCTTCTACTTGAACACCGGGGAGCTGTTTTTT
abundance: -; j_gene: TRBJ1-1; v_gene: TRBV6-6; d_gene: -; CDR3aa: CASSYSGGPTEAFF; CDR3nt: TGTGCCAGCAGTTACTCTGGGGGGCCCACTGAAGCTTTCTTT
abundance: -; j_gene: TRBJ1-1; v_gene: TRBV11-3; d_gene: -; CDR3aa: CASSLESTAGTAFF; CDR3nt: TGTGCCAGCAGCTTAGAGTCCACGGCAGGGACGGCTTTCTTT
abundance: once; j_gene: TRBJ2-3; v_gene: TRBV12-2; d_gene: -; CDR3aa: CASRLWQGGTDTQYF; CDR3nt: TGTGCAAGTCGCTTATGGCAGGGGGGCACAGATACGCAGTATTTT
abundance: -; j_gene: TRBJ2-2; v_gene: TRBV5-1; d_gene: -; CDR3aa: CASSLRQGQNTGELFF; CDR3nt: TGCGCCAGCAGCTTGCGTCAGGGGCAGAACACCGGGGAGCTGTTTTTT
abundance: -; j_gene: TRBJ2-7; v_gene: TRBV27; d_gene: TRBD1; CDR3aa: CASSQGTGSFYEQYF; CDR3nt: TGTGCCAGCAGTCAGGGGACAGGGAGCTTCTACGAGCAGTACTTC
abundance: few; j_gene: TRBJ1-5; v_gene: TRBV5-5; d_gene: -; CDR3aa: CASSLGQLDQPQHF; CDR3nt: TGTGCCAGCAGCTTGGGACAGCTAGATCAGCCCCAGCATTTT
abundance: -; j_gene: TRBJ2-7; v_gene: TRBV11-2; d_gene: -; CDR3aa: CASSPSMTIGAKQYF; CDR3nt: TGTGCCAGCAGCCCCAGTATGACAATAGGGGCAAAGCAGTACTTC
abundance: -; j_gene: TRBJ1-6; v_gene: TRBV6-1; d_gene: -; CDR3aa: CASRQNYGTESPLHF; CDR3nt: TGTGCCAGCAGGCAAAATTACGGGACTGAATCACCCCTCCACTTT
abundance: -; j_gene: TRBJ1-2; v_gene: TRBV9; d_gene: -; CDR3aa: CASSVGEGRGYTF; CDR3nt: TGTGCCAGCAGCGTAGGAGAAGGGCGAGGCTACACCTTC
abundance: -; j_gene: TRBJ2-2; v_gene: TRBV7-9; d_gene: TRBD1; CDR3aa: CASSISGTGYIGELFF; CDR3nt: TGTGCCAGCAGCATTTCCGGGACAGGTTACATCGGGGAGCTGTTTTTT
abundance: -; j_gene: TRBJ1-6; v_gene: TRBV15; d_gene: -; CDR3aa: CATRARTPDNSPLHF; CDR3nt: TGTGCCACCAGAGCACGGACACCTGATAATTCACCCCTCCACTTT
abundance: few; j_gene: TRBJ2-6; v_gene: TRBV5-4; d_gene: TRBD2; CDR3aa: CASSAGAANVLTF; CDR3nt: TGTGCCAGCAGCGCGGGAGCGGCCAACGTCCTGACTTTC
abundance: -; j_gene: TRBJ1-3; v_gene: TRBV6-1; d_gene: -; CDR3aa: CASSDKRGPGNTIYF; CDR3nt: TGTGCCAGCAGTGATAAGCGAGGGCCTGGAAACACCATATATTTT